The sequence of this T cell receptor beta chain was determined in a study of CD8 T cells in ankylosing spondylitis. Whole-study results and caveats: Roughly eight highly homologous variants made up a TCR beta motif that seemed to typify ankylosing spondylitis blood. In ankylosing spondylitis patients, matched synovial fluid reportedly showed significant enrichment of disease-linked clones.

Many counts were recorded for this clonotype. The antigen remains undetermined. TCRdb recomputed calls from the 5' RACE reads with MiXCR, one row per CDR3 protein. This table has around 490,000 distinct CDR3 sequences, roughly 5% appearing once. The germline CDR1 and CDR2 sequences are SGHAT and FQNNGV. Trimming cost V 3 bases and J 5 bases; bases outside gene matches: 6. The CDR3 is made up of 14 amino acids. V is TRBV11-2 and J is TRBJ2-7, with 8 bases identical to TRBD1. The receptor was derived from a male donor with ankylosing spondylitis. The source material was blood, either unsorted or a sorted T cell fraction (not recorded which). DNA for the CDR3: TGTGCCAGCAGCTTCCCGACAGGGGCAAACGAGCAGTACTTC. Amino acid sequence: CASSFPTGANEQYF.